This T cell receptor (beta chain) came from a study of shared clonotypes between healthy human individuals. Study-wide points: In having few donors, the study represented limited genetic and exposure-history diversity. It was only blood that was sampled, and tissue repertoires likely differ.

Donors were healthy HIV-negative adults without recently reported acute infections or vaccinations. Comments on this clone: Its antigen remains unknown.

The study ran the assay at deep level. Using immunoSEQ multiplex PCR, the repertoire was profiled, and TCRdb retains in-frame clones only, with some absent. Of approximately 2.4 million clones detected, approximately 95% appear once; the ten largest clones hold less than 0.15%. This TCR came from a man between 18 and 35 years old in good health. Sequencing was performed on naive CD4+ T cells sorted from blood. The subset was: CD45RA+ positively selected.

CDR3 bases: TGTGCCTGGGGTAAGAGCTCCTACGAGCAGTACTTC. It yields the protein CAWGKSSYEQYF. This sequence joins TRBV30 and TRBJ2-7; the D is unclear. This CDR3 has 12 residues. Per germline, CDR1 GTSNPN and CDR2 SVGIG (reference sequence). V was pared by 5 bases and J by 0 bases, with 8 bases between.